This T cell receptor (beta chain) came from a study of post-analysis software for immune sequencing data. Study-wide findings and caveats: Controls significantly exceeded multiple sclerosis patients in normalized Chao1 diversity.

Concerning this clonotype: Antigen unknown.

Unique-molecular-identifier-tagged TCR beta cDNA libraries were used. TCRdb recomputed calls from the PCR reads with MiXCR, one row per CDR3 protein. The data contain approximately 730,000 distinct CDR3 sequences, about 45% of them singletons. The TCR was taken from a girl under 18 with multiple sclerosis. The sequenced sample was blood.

For the CDR3, the DNA is TGCAGCGTCCACGGGGGAAGCACAGATACGCAGTATTTT. Amino acid sequence: CSVHGGSTDTQYF. J is TRBJ2-3 and V is TRBV29-1, with D possibly matching TRBD2 (6 bases). Per the germline V gene, CDR1 is SQVTM and CDR2 is ANQGSEA. The CDR3 is 13 amino acids. The V and J ends lost 6 bases and 0 bases respectively, with 10 bases between them.